One and the same sample provided the 3 T cell receptor beta chains below, sequenced in a study of T cells in Graves' hyperthyroidism and ophthalmopathy. TCR beta CDR3 sequences were amplified from RNA transcripts. Researchers ran a first-round RT-PCR on the TCR CDR3 using the HTBI primer set. TCRdb ran MiXCR on the multiplex PCR reads and lists one entry per CDR3 protein. Seen here are roughly 400,000 distinct CDR3 sequences, roughly 13% observed once, and the top ten hold approximately 27%. Sequenced: blood. These TCRs come from a man aged 50-59 years with Graves' ophthalmopathy.

This clonotype was seen repeatedly, ten times or more. The chain is built from TRBV6-1 and TRBJ2-7; 15 bases line up with TRBD2. The CDR3 has 18 residues. The V gene end was trimmed by 8 bases and the J gene end by 3 bases; junction bases not matched to a gene: 14. The germline V gene has CDR1 MNHNS and CDR2 SASEGT. In DNA form, the CDR3 reads TGTGCCAGCGGACTAGCGGGAGGGCCTGTTGCGCCCGTCTACGAGCAGTACTTC. Translating it yields CASGLAGGPVAPVYEQYF.

In this sample, this clonotype turned up many times. The chain carries TRBV9 and TRBJ2-1; 10 nucleotides match TRBD2. After removal of 4 bases from V and 4 bases from J, the junction contained 14 bases not matched to a gene. CDR1 and CDR2 from the germline V gene are SGDLS and YYNGEE. This CDR3 spans 18 amino acids. The chain's CDR3 is CASSFRSPGTSEYNEQFF. In DNA form, the CDR3 reads TGTGCCAGCAGCTTCCGCTCCCCCGGGACTAGCGAGTACAATGAGCAGTTCTTC.

The CDR3 nucleotides are TGCAGTGCTAGAGTCTACGGCGGGAACACAGATACGCAGTATTTT. Amino acids: CSARVYGGNTDTQYF. The rearrangement uses TRBV20-1 and TRBJ2-3, with D tentatively TRBD2 (6 bases). This CDR3 has 15 amino acids. The V gene's germline CDR1 is DFQATT and CDR2 SNEGSKA (reference sequence). The V and J ends lost 1 base and 2 bases respectively, with 13 bases between them.